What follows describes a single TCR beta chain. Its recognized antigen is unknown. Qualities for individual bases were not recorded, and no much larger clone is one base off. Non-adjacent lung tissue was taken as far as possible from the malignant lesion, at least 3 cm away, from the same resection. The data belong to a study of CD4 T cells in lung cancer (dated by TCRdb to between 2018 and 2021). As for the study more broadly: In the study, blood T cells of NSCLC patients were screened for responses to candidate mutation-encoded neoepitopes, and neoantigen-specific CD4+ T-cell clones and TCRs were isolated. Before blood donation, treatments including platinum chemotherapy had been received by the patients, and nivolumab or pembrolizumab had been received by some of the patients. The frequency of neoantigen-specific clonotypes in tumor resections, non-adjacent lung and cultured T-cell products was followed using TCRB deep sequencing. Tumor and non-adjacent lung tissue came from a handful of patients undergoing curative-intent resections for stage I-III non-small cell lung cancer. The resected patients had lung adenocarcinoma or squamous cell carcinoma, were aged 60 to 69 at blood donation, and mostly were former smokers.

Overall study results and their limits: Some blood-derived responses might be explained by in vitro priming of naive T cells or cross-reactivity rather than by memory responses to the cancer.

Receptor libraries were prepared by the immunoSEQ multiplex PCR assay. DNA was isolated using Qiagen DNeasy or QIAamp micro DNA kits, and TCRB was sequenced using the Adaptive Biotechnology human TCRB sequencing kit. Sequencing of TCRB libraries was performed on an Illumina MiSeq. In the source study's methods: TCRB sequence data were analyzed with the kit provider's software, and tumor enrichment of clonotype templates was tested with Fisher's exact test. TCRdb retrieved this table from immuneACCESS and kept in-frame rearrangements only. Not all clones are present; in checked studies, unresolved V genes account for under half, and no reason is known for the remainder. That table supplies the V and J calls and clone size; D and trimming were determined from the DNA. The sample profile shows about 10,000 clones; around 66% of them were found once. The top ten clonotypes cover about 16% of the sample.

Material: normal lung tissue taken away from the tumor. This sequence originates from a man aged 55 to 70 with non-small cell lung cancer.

The DNA sequence is TGTGCCAGCAGCTTCCCAGCTAACTATGGCTACACCTTC. This gives the protein CASSFPANYGYTF. The chain was built from TRBV7-9 and TRBJ1-2; a confident D gene designation cannot be given. V drops 3 bases and J drops 0 bases, leaving 5 bases in between. The CDR1 and CDR2 encoded by the germline V gene (reference sequence) are SEHNR and FQNEAQ. The CDR3, cysteine through phenylalanine, is 13 amino acids long. The entry retains the CDR3 DNA only, 39 bases that are in frame from base 1.